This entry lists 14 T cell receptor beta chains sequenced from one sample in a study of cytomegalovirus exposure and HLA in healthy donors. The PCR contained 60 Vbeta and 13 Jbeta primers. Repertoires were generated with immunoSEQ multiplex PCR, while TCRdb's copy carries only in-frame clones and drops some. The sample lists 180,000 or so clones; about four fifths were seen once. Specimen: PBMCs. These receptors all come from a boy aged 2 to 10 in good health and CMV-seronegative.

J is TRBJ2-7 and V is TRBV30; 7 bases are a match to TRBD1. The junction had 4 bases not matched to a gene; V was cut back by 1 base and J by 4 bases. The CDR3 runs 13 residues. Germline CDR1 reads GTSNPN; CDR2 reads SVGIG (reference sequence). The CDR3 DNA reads TGTGCCTGGAGTGGGACAGGAATATACGAGCAGTACTTC. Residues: CAWSGTGIYEQYF.

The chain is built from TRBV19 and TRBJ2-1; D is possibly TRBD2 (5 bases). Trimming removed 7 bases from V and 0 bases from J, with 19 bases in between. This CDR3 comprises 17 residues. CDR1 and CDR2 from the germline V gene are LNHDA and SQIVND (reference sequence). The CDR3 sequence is CASILPLGSGSYNEQFF. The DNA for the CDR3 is TGTGCCAGTATCCTCCCTCTAGGGAGCGGCTCCTACAATGAGCAGTTCTTC. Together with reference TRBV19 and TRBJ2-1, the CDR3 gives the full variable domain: DGGITQSPKYLFRKEGQNVTLSCEQNLNHDAMYWYRQDPGQGLRLIYYSQIVNDFQKGDIAEGYSVSREKKESFPLTVTSAQKNPTAFYLCASILPLGSGSYNEQFFGPGTRLTVL.

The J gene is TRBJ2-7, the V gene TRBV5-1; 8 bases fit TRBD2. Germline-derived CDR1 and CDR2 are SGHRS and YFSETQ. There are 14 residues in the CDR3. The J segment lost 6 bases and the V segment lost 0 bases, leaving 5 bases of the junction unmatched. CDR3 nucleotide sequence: TGCGCCAGCAGCTTGGGCGGGGGGCCGTTCGAGCAGTACTTC. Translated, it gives CASSLGGGPFEQYF.

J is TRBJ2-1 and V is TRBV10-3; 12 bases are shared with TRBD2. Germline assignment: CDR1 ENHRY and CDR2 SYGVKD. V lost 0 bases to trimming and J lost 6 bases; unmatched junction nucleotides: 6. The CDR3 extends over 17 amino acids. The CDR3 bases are TGTGCCATCAGTGAGTCGGCTAGCGGGGGGGCCGGCAATGAGCAGTTCTTC. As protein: CAISESASGGAGNEQFF.

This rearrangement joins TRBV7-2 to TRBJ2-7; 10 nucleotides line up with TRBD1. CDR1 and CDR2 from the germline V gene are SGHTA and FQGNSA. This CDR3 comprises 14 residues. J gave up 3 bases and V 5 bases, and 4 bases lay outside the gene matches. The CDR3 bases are TGTGCCAGCAGCCAGGACAGGGGGAACTACGAGCAGTACTTC. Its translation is CASSQDRGNYEQYF.

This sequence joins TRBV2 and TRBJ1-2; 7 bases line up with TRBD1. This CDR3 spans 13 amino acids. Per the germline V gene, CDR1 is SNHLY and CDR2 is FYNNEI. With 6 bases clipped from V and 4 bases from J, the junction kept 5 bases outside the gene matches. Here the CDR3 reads CASRGTATYGYTF. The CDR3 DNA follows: TGTGCCAGCAGAGGGACAGCCACCTATGGCTACACCTTC.

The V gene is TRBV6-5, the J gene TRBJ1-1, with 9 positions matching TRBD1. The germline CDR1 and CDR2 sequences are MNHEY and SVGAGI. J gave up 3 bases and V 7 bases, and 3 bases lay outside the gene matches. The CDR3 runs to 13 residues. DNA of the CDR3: TGTGCCAGCAAAACAGGGGGCTACACTGAAGCTTTCTTT. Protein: CASKTGGYTEAFF.

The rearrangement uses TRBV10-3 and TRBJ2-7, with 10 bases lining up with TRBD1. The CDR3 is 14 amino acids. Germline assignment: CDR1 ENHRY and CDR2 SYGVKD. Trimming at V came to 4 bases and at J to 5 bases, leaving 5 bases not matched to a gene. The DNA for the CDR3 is TGTGCCATCAGTGTGGGACAGGGGATCCACGAGCAGTACTTC. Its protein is CAISVGQGIHEQYF.

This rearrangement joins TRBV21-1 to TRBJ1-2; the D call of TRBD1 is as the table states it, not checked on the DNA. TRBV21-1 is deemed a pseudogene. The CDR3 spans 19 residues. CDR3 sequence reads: CASSKVKVGTGPSNYGYTF. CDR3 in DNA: TGTGCCAGCAGCAAAGTGAAGGTAGGGACAGGGCCTTCTAACTATGGCTACACCTTC.

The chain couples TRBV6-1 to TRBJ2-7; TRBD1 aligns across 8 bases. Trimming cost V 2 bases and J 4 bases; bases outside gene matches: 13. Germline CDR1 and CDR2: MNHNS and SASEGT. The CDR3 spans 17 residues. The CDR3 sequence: CASSEWGQGAGRYEQYF. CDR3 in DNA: TGTGCCAGCAGTGAATGGGGCCAGGGGGCAGGTCGGTACGAGCAGTACTTC.

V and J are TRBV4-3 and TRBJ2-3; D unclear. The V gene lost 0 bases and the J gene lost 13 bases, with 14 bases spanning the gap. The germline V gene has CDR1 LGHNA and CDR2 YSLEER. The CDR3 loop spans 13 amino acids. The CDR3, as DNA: TGCGCCAGCAGCCAAGATACCGATAGCTTAGAGTATTTT. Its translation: CASSQDTDSLEYF.

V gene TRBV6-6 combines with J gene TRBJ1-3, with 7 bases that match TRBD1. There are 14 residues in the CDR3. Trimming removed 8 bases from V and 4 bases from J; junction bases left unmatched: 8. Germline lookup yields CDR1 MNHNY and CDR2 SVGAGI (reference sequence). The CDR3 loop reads CASRAGGQGNTIYF. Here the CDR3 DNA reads TGTGCCAGCCGAGCAGGGGGGCAGGGAAACACCATATATTTT.

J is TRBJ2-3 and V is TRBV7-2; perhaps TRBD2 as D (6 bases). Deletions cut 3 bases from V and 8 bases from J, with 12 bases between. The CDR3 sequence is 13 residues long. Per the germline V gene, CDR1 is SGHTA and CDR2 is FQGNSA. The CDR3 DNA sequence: TGTGCCAGCAGCTTCCGGAAGGAGGGTACGCAGTATTTT. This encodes CASSFRKEGTQYF.

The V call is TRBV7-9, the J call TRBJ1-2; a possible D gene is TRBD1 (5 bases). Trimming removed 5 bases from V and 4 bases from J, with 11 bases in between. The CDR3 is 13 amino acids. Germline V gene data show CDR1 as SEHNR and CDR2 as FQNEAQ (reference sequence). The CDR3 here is CASSHDRLYGYTF. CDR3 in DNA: TGTGCCAGCAGCCATGACAGACTCTATGGCTACACCTTC.